Described below is a single T cell receptor beta chain sequence and its context. The data are from a study of blood T cell repertoires in COVID-19. Study summary: Sites in the United States, Italy and Spain provided acute and convalescent COVID-19 samples. T cells, B-cell-depleted T cells, or PBMCs provided the cDNA or gDNA that served as material.

Germline V CDR1 and CDR2: PRHDT, FYEKMQ (reference sequence). Trimming pared 3 bases from V and 3 bases from J, leaving 6 bases between. CDR3 length: 12 residues. Source study methods: Amplification with reference gene primers provided the estimates of nucleated cell counts. TCRdb's copy holds only in-frame clones and misses some; the assay was immunoSEQ multiplex PCR. V, J and clone size reflect that table, while D and trimming were determined from the DNA. This table has roughly 50,000 clones, about nine tenths appearing once. This TCR was sampled from a human donor in a cohort sampled during active COVID-19. The chain links TRBV13 to TRBJ2-7; D gene ambiguous. Sequenced: peripheral blood. The CDR3 nucleotides read TGTGCCAGCAGCTTCCTTTACTACGAGCAGTACTTC. This translates into CASSFLYYEQYF.